These 24 T cell receptor beta chains were sequenced from one sample in a study of blood T cell repertoires in COVID-19. Sequenced by immunoSEQ multiplex PCR; TCRdb stores in-frame clones only, minus some. This repertoire shows roughly 260,000 clones, around 90% found once; its top ten account for about 6.9%. The sample comprised PBMCs or T cells enriched from blood (not recorded which). The receptors shown here come from a woman in her 30s with acute COVID-19.

The chain combines TRBV6-5 with TRBJ2-7, with no clear D. Trimming shortened V by 8 bases and J by 0 bases, and 14 bases separated the two germline ends. The CDR3 is made up of 14 amino acids. CDR1 is MNHEY, CDR2 SVGAGI, per germline. The CDR3 protein is CASPSVPNSYEQYF. CDR3 bases: TGTGCCAGCCCATCAGTGCCAAACTCCTACGAGCAGTACTTC.

The genes are TRBV5-1 and TRBJ2-1; TRBD1 agrees at 8 bases. The ends lost 8 bases at V and 0 bases at J; junction bases unmatched: 1. CDR1 and CDR2 from the germline V gene are SGHRS and YFSETQ. The CDR3 contains 13 residues. The CDR3 nucleotides are TGCGCCAGTACAGGGGGCTCCTACAATGAGCAGTTCTTC. Translated: CASTGGSYNEQFF.

V is TRBV5-5 and J is TRBJ2-3; no clear D. Per germline, CDR1 SGHKS and CDR2 YYEKEE (reference sequence). Trimming left V 2 bases short and J 2 bases short, with 24 bases between. The CDR3 covers 19 residues. CDR3 amino acids: CASSLMSSYPPRDTDTQYF. DNA for the CDR3: TGTGCCAGCAGCTTAATGAGTAGTTATCCCCCCCGCGACACAGATACGCAGTATTTT.

The chain has TRBV6-5 and TRBJ1-1; the D gene is possibly TRBD1 (6 bases). CDR1 and CDR2 from the germline V gene are MNHEY and SVGAGI. The CDR3 is made up of 15 amino acids. V was clipped by 6 bases and J by 3 bases, with 17 bases between them. The CDR3 is CASSVRTELYTEAFF. The CDR3 region has the DNA TGTGCCAGCAGCGTACGGACAGAACTTTACACTGAAGCTTTCTTT.

This sequence joins TRBV10-3 and TRBJ1-6; D is perhaps TRBD1 (5 bases). The CDR3 sequence is 13 residues long. The germline V and J ends were trimmed by 6 bases and 6 bases, with 9 bases remaining between them. Germline assignment: CDR1 ENHRY and CDR2 SYGVKD. The CDR3: CAIRDIPNSPLHF. The CDR3 coding sequence is TGTGCCATCAGGGACATTCCTAATTCACCCCTCCACTTT.

V gene TRBV6-2 or TRBV6-3 combines with J gene TRBJ1-5, with D perhaps TRBD1 (6 bases). V dropped 2 bases and J dropped 4 bases, with 15 bases sitting between them. The CDR3 runs 16 residues. CDR1 is MNHEY and CDR2 is SVGEGT in the germline V gene. The CDR3 DNA reads TGTGCCAGCAGTTACGGGTCGGTCCAGGGGAATCAGCCCCAGCATTTT. As protein: CASSYGSVQGNQPQHF.

The J gene is TRBJ2-7, the V gene TRBV28; 11 positions match TRBD2. V was clipped by 8 bases and J by 0 bases; unmatched bases: 0. From germline, CDR1 is MDHEN and CDR2 SYDVKM. This CDR3 is built from 13 residues. The CDR3: CASLAGGSYEQYF. The CDR3 bases are TGTGCCAGCCTAGCGGGGGGCTCCTACGAGCAGTACTTC. Using reference TRBV28 and TRBJ2-7 for the parts outside the CDR3, the full variable domain is DVKVTQSSRYLVKRTGEKVFLECVQDMDHENMFWYRQDPGLGLRLIYFSYDVKMKEKGDIPEGYSVSREKKERFSLILESASTNQTSMYLCASLAGGSYEQYFGPGTRLTVT.

The gene calls are TRBV5-4 and TRBJ2-5, with D possibly matching TRBD2 (6 bases). Germline loops: CDR1 SGHNT, CDR2 YYREEE (reference sequence). The CDR3 covers 14 residues. The ends were cut back, 10 bases at V and 3 bases at J, with 19 bases in the middle. This chain's CDR3 is CAAAQWEVKETQYF. As DNA, the CDR3 is TGTGCCGCAGCCCAATGGGAGGTAAAAGAGACCCAGTACTTC.

This chain links TRBV9 with TRBJ2-7; D is possibly TRBD1 (6 bases). CDR3 length: 13 amino acids. Looked up from germline, CDR1 is SGDLS and CDR2 is YYNGEE. V lost 5 bases to trimming and J lost 5 bases, with 14 bases between them. Here the CDR3 reads CASSTGTMNEQYF. The CDR3 DNA reads as TGTGCCAGCAGTACCGGGACAATGAACGAGCAGTACTTC.

This chain connects TRBV5-4 to TRBJ2-5; 9 bases are a match to TRBD1. The CDR3 totals 14 residues. Germline lookup yields CDR1 SGHNT and CDR2 YYREEE (reference sequence). The V gene end was trimmed by 5 bases and the J gene end by 2 bases; junction bases not matched to a gene: 4. CDR3 sequence (DNA): TGTGCCAGCAGTCGGACAGGGGATCAAGAGACCCAGTACTTC. Protein: CASSRTGDQETQYF. Based on the CDR3 plus reference TRBV5-4 and TRBJ2-5, the full variable domain is ETGVTQSPTHLIKTRGQQVTLRCSSQSGHNTVSWYQQALGQGPQFIFQYYREEENGRGNFPPRFSGLQFPNYSSELNVNALELDDSALYLCASSRTGDQETQYFGPGTRLLVL.

The chain has TRBV18 and TRBJ2-7, with D possibly matching TRBD1 (7 bases). CDR1 and CDR2 from the germline V gene are KGHSH and LQKENI. This CDR3 comprises 14 residues. Trimming took off 3 bases at V and 7 bases at J, with 16 bases between the two ends. The CDR3 protein is CASSPPGRGVEQYF. CDR3 in DNA: TGTGCCAGCTCACCCCCGGGCAGGGGGGTAGAGCAGTACTTC.

The rearrangement joins TRBV2 to TRBJ2-2; a possible D gene is TRBD1 (5 bases). Germline values: CDR1 SNHLY, CDR2 FYNNEI. The CDR3 runs 12 residues. CDR3 loop: CALGRGTGELFF. CDR3 in DNA: TGTGCGCTGGGTAGGGGTACCGGGGAGCTGTTTTTT.

The V call is TRBV6-1, the J call TRBJ2-7; the D is unclear. Deletions cut 1 base from V and 2 bases from J, with 6 bases between. CDR1 and CDR2 from the germline V gene are MNHNS and SASEGT. CDR3 size: 13 residues. CDR3 coding DNA: TGTGCCAGCAGTGAAGGACACCCCTACGAGCAGTACTTC. Protein sequence: CASSEGHPYEQYF.

CDR3 sequence (DNA): TGTGCCAGCAGTTTATTCGGCCGAGGGACAGGGGGCGGGAATCAGCCCCAGCATTTT. Encoded protein: CASSLFGRGTGGGNQPQHF. The chain carries TRBV28 and TRBJ1-5, with 12 bases identical to TRBD1. The germline V gene encodes CDR1 MDHEN and CDR2 SYDVKM. This CDR3 has 19 amino acids. J gave up 4 bases and V 1 base, and 11 bases lay outside the gene matches.

The gene calls are TRBV19 and TRBJ2-7; 12 nucleotides agree with TRBD1. This CDR3 has 15 amino acids. V lost 2 bases, J lost 6 bases, and 5 bases stayed unmatched. CDR1 and CDR2 from the germline V gene are LNHDA and SQIVND (reference sequence). CDR3 amino acids: CASSITGQGAGEQYF. CDR3 DNA: TGTGCCAGTAGTATAACGGGACAGGGGGCTGGCGAGCAGTACTTC.

This rearrangement joins TRBV21-1 to TRBJ2-2; no DNA check was done on the table's D call, TRBD2. TRBV21-1 has pseudogene status. This CDR3 has 15 residues. Here the CDR3 DNA reads TGTGCCAGCAGCCCAGAGGGCCGGGCGCCCGGGGAGCTGTTTTTT. It specifies CASSPEGRAPGELFF.

The chain is built from TRBV3-1 (or the pseudogene TRBV3-2) and TRBJ1-5, with 8 bases matching TRBD1. The CDR3 runs to 15 residues. Losses at the gene ends were 4 bases for V and 1 base for J; bases not matched to a gene: 3. The germline V gene encodes CDR1 LGHDT and CDR2 YNNKEL (reference sequence). The CDR3 bases are TGTGCCAGCAGCCCACGACAGGGGAGCAATCAGCCCCAGCATTTT. Its translation is CASSPRQGSNQPQHF.

The chain employs TRBV28 and TRBJ2-7; D is uncertain. The CDR3 has 12 amino acids. Germline assignment: CDR1 MDHEN and CDR2 SYDVKM. The V end was cut by 5 bases, the J end by 0 bases, with 5 bases between. In nucleotides, the CDR3 is TGTGCCAGCAGTCCTTACTCCTACGAGCAGTACTTC. Translated, it gives CASSPYSYEQYF.

The chain carries TRBV27 and TRBJ2-3, with D uncertain. With 0 bases removed from V and 2 bases from J, the gap between germline ends came to 6 bases. The CDR3 is 14 residues long. Germline CDR1 is MNHEY and CDR2 is SMNVEV (reference sequence). The CDR3 nucleotides read TGTGCCAGCAGTTTATCCACCTACACAGATACGCAGTATTTT. Its protein product is CASSLSTYTDTQYF.

The genes are TRBV29-1 and TRBJ2-5; D may be TRBD1 (5 bases). The CDR3 has 13 amino acids. Trimming pared 4 bases from V and 4 bases from J, leaving 13 bases between. Germline values: CDR1 SQVTM, CDR2 ANQGSEA. The CDR3 DNA reads as TGCAGCGTTGGCGACAGCCCGAGAGAGACCCAGTACTTC. Translated: CSVGDSPRETQYF.

The V and J genes are TRBV2 and TRBJ1-1; tentative D call: TRBD1 (6 bases). The V gene lost 4 bases and the J gene lost 4 bases, with 13 bases spanning the gap. Per germline, CDR1 SNHLY and CDR2 FYNNEI. The CDR3 contains 14 residues. CDR3 nucleotides: TGTGCCAGCAGTGGGACAGCGTTGAGCACTGAAGCTTTCTTT. Protein: CASSGTALSTEAFF.

The chain links TRBV19 to TRBJ1-5; D is perhaps TRBD1 (5 bases). Trimming cost V 5 bases and J 7 bases, with 12 bases left between them. CDR1 and CDR2 (germline): LNHDA, SQIVND (reference sequence). This CDR3 is 13 amino acids long. The CDR3 sequence is CASSYLGEQPQHF. In nucleotides, the CDR3 is TGTGCCAGTAGTTATTTAGGGGAACAGCCCCAGCATTTT.

This sequence joins TRBV7-2 and TRBJ2-3; tentative D call: TRBD1 (5 bases). Germline CDR1 is SGHTA and CDR2 is FQGNSA. The CDR3 contains 15 residues. Deletions cut 2 bases from V and 6 bases from J, with 15 bases between. In DNA, the CDR3 is TGTGCCAGCAGCTTAAGGGGCTCGTTCACGGATACGCAGTATTTT. Residues: CASSLRGSFTDTQYF.

This chain joins TRBV29-1 and TRBJ1-2; TRBD1 matches at 7 bases. Germline V gives CDR1 SQVTM, CDR2 ANQGSEA. CDR3 length: 13 residues. V dropped 7 bases and J dropped 4; count of bases not matched to a gene: 9. Here the CDR3 DNA reads TGCAGCGCTACTTCGGGGACAGTCTATGGCTACACCTTC. It specifies CSATSGTVYGYTF.